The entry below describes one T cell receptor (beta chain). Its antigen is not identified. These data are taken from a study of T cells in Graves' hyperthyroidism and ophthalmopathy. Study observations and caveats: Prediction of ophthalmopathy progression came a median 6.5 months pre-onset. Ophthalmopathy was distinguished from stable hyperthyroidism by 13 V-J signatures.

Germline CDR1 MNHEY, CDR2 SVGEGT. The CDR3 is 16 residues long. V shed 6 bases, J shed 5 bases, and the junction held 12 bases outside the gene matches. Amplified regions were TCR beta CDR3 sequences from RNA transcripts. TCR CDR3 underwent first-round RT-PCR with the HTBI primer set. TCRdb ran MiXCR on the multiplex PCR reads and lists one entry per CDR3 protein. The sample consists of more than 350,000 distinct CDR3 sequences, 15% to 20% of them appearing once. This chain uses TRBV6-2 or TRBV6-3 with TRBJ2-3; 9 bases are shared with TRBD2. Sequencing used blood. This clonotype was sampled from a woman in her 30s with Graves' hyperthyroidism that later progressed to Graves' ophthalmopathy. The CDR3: CASSYGTSLLRDTQYF. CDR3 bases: TGTGCCAGCAGCTATGGGACTAGCTTACTTAGAGATACGCAGTATTTT.